Following are 2 T cell receptor beta chains from one sample sequenced in a study of patients and donors after allogeneic stem cell transplantation. TCRdb redid the calling of the RT-PCR reads with MiXCR, one entry per CDR3 protein. This sample has about 110,000 distinct CDR3 sequences, with approximately 40% found just once. Sequenced input: blood, either unsorted or a sorted T cell fraction (not recorded which). These receptors all come from a human donor who was either an allogeneic HSCT recipient or a stem cell or donor lymphocyte infusion donor (not recorded which). It is not recorded whose cells these are; they may come from a transplant donor.

The J gene is TRBJ1-1, the V gene TRBV18, with 7 bases that match TRBD1. V shed 4 bases and J 6 bases; nucleotides not matched to a gene: 5. The CDR3 length is 13 residues. Germline loops: CDR1 KGHSH, CDR2 LQKENI. CDR3 nucleotides: TGTGCCAGCTCACTAACCAGGGGGGCTGAAGCTTTCTTT. Protein sequence: CASSLTRGAEAFF.

The J gene is TRBJ1-4, the V gene TRBV20-1; D is possibly TRBD1 (5 bases). The CDR3 length is 14 residues. Germline values: CDR1 DFQATT, CDR2 SNEGSKA (reference sequence). V was pared by 5 bases and J by 4 bases, with 14 bases between. CDR3 loop: CSAGGGTGNEKLFF. The CDR3 DNA follows: TGCAGTGCTGGGGGTGGGACCGGTAATGAAAAACTGTTTTTT.